Below, one T cell receptor beta chain is given with its context. Germline CDR1 SGHRS, CDR2 YFSETQ. The CDR3 has 17 residues. The record originates from a study of cytomegalovirus exposure and HLA in healthy donors. The PCR contained 60 Vbeta and 13 Jbeta primers. The data were produced by immunoSEQ multiplex PCR, yet TCRdb's version contains in-frame clones alone and is incomplete. The sample includes roughly 280,000 clones, approximately 70% of them seen just once. The rearrangement joins TRBV5-1 to TRBJ2-5, with TRBD2 matching 12 bases. The end of the DNA aligns better with TRBJ2-7, so the J call may be wrong. Sequenced: PBMCs. The receptor was derived from a female donor in good health and CMV-seronegative. The chain's CDR3 is CASSLGLAGESSYEQYF. CDR3 DNA sequence: TGCGCCAGCAGCTTGGGACTAGCGGGGGAATCCTCCTACGAGCAGTACTTC.